One and the same sample provided the 5 T cell receptor beta chains below, sequenced in a study of early T cells in non-severe SARS-CoV-2 infection. TCRdb itself ran the 5' RACE reads through MiXCR, one entry per CDR3 protein. The sample holds 75,000 to 100,000 distinct CDR3 sequences, around 14% seen once. The sequenced material came from whole blood. The receptors stem from an adult who was a healthcare worker with PCR-confirmed SARS-CoV-2 infection or an uninfected control (not recorded which).

In its sample, this clonotype was seen many times. A junction end diverges from the germline sequence, so it may reflect a read error. The rearrangement joins TRBV7-2 to TRBJ1-3; D unresolved. The CDR3 loop spans 14 amino acids. Germline values: CDR1 SGHTA, CDR2 FQGNSA. The CDR3 loop reads CASSARRSGNTIYF. CDR3 in DNA: TGTGCCAGCAGCGCCCGAAGATCTGGAAACACCATATATTTC.

This clonotype turned up a few times. The V call is TRBV5-5, the J call TRBJ2-7; D possibly corresponds to TRBD1 (6 bases). CDR1 and CDR2 (germline): SGHKS, YYEKEE (reference sequence). The CDR3 has 15 amino acids. The V end lost 1 base, the J end lost 2 bases, and 13 bases lay between the germline ends. CDR3 amino acids: CASSLSYRATYEQYF. CDR3 sequence (DNA): TGTGCCAGCAGCTTGAGTTACAGGGCAACCTACGAGCAGTACTTC.

This clonotype showed up many times. V and J are TRBV27 and TRBJ2-5; D is ambiguous. Trimming removed 5 bases from V and 5 bases from J, with 15 bases in between. The CDR3 length is 14 residues. CDR1 MNHEY and CDR2 SMNVEV come from the germline V gene (reference sequence). CDR3: CASSLYTDGETQYF. The CDR3 DNA is TGTGCCAGCAGTCTGTACACGGACGGGGAGACCCAGTACTTC.

The chain has TRBV7-3 and TRBJ2-6; no clear D gene. The CDR3 consists of 16 residues. Trimming shortened V by 5 bases and J by 1 base, and 12 bases separated the two germline ends. The germline gives CDR1 SGHTA, CDR2 FQGTGA. In DNA form, the CDR3 reads TGTGCCAGCAGCAGAAATGGGCGGTCTGGGGCCAACGTCCTGACTTTC. Protein product: CASSRNGRSGANVLTF.

The chain uses TRBV19 and TRBJ2-6; D ambiguous. Trimming left V 1 base short and J 0 bases short, with 1 base between. Germline loops: CDR1 LNHDA, CDR2 SQIVND (reference sequence). The CDR3 is 14 amino acids. For the CDR3, the DNA is TGTGCCAGTAGTATAGTCTCTGGGGCCAACGTCCTGACTTTC. Translating it yields CASSIVSGANVLTF. The full variable domain, completed using reference TRBV19 and TRBJ2-6, is DGGITQSPKYLFRKEGQNVTLSCEQNLNHDAMYWYRQDPGQGLRLIYYSQIVNDFQKGDIAEGYSVSREKKESFPLTVTSAQKNPTAFYLCASSIVSGANVLTFGAGSRLTVL.